The clone carrying this T cell receptor (beta chain) was picked up a small number of times. The Seattle site enrolled patients during active infection and followed them longitudinally. The CDR3 covers 19 residues. J gave up 4 bases and V 8 bases, and 15 bases lay outside the gene matches. The germline gives CDR1 SNHLY, CDR2 FYNNEI. As processed by the authors: Amplification of reference gene primers was used by the study to estimate nucleated cell counts. Repertoires were generated with immunoSEQ multiplex PCR, while TCRdb's copy carries only in-frame clones and drops some. V and J calls and clone size are those listed in that table; D and trimming were worked out from the DNA. The data hold approximately 390,000 clones, with about 87% observed a single time. This sample was included in a study of blood T cell repertoires in COVID-19. Study summary: Researchers got acute and convalescent COVID-19 samples from the United States, Italy and Spain. The analysed material was cDNA or gDNA that came from T cells, B-cell-depleted T cells, or PBMCs.

V usage is TRBV2 and J usage is TRBJ2-2, with 14 bases matching TRBD2. Sequencing used peripheral blood. The sequence came from a woman aged 55-75 years with COVID-19, enrolled during active disease. CDR3 region: CASPPPGLAGARATGELFF. The CDR3 DNA reads as TGTGCCAGCCCCCCCCCGGGACTAGCGGGGGCACGAGCCACCGGGGAGCTGTTTTTT.